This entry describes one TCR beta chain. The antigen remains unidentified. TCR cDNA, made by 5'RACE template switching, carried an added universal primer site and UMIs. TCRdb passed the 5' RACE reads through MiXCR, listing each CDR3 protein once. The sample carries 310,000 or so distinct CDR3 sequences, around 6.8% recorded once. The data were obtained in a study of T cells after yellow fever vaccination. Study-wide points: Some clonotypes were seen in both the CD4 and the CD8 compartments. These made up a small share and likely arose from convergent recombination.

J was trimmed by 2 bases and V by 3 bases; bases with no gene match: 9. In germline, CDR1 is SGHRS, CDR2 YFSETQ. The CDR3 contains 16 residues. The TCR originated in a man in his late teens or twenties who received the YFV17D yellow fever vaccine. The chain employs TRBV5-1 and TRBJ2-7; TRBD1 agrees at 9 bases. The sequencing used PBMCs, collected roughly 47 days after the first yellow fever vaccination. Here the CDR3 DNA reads TGCGCCAGCAGCTCTTCTAAGACAGGGGGACCCTACGAGCAGTACTTC. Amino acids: CASSSSKTGGPYEQYF.